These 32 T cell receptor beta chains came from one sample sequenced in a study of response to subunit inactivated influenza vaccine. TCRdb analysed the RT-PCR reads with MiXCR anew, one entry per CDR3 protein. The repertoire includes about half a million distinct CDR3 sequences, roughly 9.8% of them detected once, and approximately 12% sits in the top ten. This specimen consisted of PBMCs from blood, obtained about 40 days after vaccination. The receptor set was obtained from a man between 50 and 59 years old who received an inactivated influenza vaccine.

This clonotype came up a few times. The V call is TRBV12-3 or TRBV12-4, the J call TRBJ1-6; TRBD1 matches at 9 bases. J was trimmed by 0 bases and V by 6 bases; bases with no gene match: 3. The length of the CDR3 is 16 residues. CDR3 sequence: CASSGTGSSYNSPLHF. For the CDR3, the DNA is TGTGCCAGCAGCGGGACAGGGAGCTCCTATAATTCACCCCTCCACTTT.

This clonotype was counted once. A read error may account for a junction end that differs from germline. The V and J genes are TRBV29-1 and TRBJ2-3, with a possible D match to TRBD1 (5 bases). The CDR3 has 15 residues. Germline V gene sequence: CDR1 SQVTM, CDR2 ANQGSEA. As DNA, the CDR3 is TGCAGCGTTGAAGAGGGGCACAGATTCACAGATACGCAGTCTTTT. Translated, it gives CSVEEGHRFTDTQSF.

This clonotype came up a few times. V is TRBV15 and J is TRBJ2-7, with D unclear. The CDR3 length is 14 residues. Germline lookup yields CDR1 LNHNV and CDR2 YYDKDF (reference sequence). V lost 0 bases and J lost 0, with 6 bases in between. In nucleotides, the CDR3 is TGTGCCACCAGCAGAGAACGGTTCTCCTACGAGCAGTACTTC. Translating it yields CATSRERFSYEQYF.

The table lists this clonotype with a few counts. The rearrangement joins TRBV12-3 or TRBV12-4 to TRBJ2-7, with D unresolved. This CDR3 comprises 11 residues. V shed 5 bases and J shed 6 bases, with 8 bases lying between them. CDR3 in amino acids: CASSTWTEQYF. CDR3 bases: TGTGCCAGCAGTACCTGGACCGAGCAGTACTTC.

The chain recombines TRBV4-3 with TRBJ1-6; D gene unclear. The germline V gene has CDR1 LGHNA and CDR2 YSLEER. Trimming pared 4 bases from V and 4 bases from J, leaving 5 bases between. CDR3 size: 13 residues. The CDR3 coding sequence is TGCGCCAGCAGCCCGGAGTATAATTCACCCCTCCACTTT. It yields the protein CASSPEYNSPLHF.

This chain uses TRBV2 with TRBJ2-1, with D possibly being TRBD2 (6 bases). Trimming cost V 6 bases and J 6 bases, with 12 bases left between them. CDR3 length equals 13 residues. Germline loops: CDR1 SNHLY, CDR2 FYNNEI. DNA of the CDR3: TGTGCCAGCAGAATCTATAGCGGCAATGAGCAGTTCTTC. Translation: CASRIYSGNEQFF. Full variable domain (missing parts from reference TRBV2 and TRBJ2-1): EPEVTQTPSHQVTQMGQEVILRCVPISNHLYFYWYRQILGQKVEFLVSFYNNEISEKSEIFDDQFSVERPDGSNFTLKIRSTKLEDSAMYFCASRIYSGNEQFFGPGTRLTVL.

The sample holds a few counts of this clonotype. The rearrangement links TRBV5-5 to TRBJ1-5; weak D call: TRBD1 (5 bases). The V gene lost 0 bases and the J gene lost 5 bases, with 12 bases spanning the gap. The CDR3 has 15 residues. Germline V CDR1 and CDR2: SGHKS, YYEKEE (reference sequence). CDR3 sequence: CASSLEVWGDQPQHF. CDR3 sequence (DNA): TGTGCCAGCAGCTTGGAAGTATGGGGGGATCAGCCCCAGCATTTT.

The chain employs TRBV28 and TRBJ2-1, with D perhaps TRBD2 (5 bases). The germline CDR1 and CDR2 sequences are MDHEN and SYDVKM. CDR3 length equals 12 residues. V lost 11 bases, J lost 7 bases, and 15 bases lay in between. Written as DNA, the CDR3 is TGTGCCTACGGGAAACATCGGAATGAGCAGTTCTTC. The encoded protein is CAYGKHRNEQFF.

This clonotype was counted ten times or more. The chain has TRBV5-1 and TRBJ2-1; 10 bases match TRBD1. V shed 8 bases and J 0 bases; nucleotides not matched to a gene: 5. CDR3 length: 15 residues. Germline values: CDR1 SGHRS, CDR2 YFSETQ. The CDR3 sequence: CASRQGAYSYNEQFF. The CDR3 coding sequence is TGCGCCAGTAGACAGGGGGCCTACTCCTACAATGAGCAGTTCTTC.

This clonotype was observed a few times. CDR3 protein: CASSQEGAGKAFF. As DNA, the CDR3 is TGCGCCAGCAGCCAAGAAGGCGCGGGAAAAGCTTTCTTT. The chain is built from TRBV4-3 and TRBJ1-1; D ambiguous. V was shortened by 0 bases and J by 9 bases, with 11 bases between the two germline ends. CDR1 and CDR2 (germline): LGHNA, YSLEER. The CDR3 is 13 amino acids.

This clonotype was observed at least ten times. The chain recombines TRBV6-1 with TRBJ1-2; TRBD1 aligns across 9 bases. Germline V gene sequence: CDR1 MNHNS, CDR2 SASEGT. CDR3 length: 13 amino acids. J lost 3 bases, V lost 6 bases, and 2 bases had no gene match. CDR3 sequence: CASSTGGDYGYTF. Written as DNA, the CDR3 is TGTGCCAGCAGCACAGGGGGCGACTATGGCTACACCTTC.

The CDR3 region is CASSLLAGAAGELFF. For the CDR3, the DNA is TGCGCCAGCAGCTTGCTAGCGGGAGCAGCCGGGGAGCTGTTTTTT. J is TRBJ2-2 and V is TRBV5-1; 10 nucleotides align to TRBD2. Germline trimming cut 1 base from V and 6 bases from J; bases unmatched to any gene: 3. CDR1 is SGHRS and CDR2 is YFSETQ in the germline V gene. The CDR3 loop spans 15 amino acids.

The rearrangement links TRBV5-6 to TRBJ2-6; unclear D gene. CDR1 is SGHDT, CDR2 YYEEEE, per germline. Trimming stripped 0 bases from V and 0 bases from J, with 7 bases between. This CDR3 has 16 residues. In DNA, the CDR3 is TGTGCCAGCAGCTTGGTCGCGAGCTCTGGGGCCAACGTCCTGACTTTC. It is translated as CASSLVASSGANVLTF.

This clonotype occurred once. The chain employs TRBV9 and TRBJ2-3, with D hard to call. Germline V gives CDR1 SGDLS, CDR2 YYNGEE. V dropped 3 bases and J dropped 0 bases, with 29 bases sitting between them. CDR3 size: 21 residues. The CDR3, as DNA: TGTGCCAGCAGCGCCGACACGCTTCCACAACTCCCCATCCTTAGCACAGATACGCAGTATTTT. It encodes CASSADTLPQLPILSTDTQYF.

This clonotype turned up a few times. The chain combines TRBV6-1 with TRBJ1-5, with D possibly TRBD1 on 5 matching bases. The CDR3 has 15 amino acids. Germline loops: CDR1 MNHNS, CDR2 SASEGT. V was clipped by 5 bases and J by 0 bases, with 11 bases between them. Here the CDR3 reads CASSPGGISNQPQHF. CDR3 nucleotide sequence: TGTGCCAGCAGTCCGGGGGGGATTAGCAATCAGCCCCAGCATTTT.

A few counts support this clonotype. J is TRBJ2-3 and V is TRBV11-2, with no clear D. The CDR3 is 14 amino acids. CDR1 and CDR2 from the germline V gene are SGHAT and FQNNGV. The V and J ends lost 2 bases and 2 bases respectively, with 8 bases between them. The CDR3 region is CASSLRNDTDTQYF. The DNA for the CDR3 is TGTGCCAGCAGCTTAAGGAATGACACAGATACGCAGTATTTT.

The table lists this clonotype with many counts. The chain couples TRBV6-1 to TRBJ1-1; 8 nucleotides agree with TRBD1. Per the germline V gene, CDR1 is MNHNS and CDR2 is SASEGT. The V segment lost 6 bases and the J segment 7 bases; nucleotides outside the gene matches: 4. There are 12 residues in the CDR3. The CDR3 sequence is CASRGQAGEAFF. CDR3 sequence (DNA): TGTGCCAGCAGGGGACAGGCTGGTGAAGCTTTCTTT.

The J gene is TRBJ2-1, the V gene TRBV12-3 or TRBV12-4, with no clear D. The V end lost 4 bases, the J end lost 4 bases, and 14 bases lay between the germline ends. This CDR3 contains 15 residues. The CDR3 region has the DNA TGTGCCAGCAGTTCAACTTGGACGCCATACAATGAGCAGTTCTTC. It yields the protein CASSSTWTPYNEQFF.

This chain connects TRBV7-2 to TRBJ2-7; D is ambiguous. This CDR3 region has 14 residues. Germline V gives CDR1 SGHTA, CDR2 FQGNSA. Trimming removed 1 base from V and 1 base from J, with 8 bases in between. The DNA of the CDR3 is TGTGCCAGCAGCTTAGGGTCGGCGTCCTACGAGCAGTACTTC. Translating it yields CASSLGSASYEQYF.

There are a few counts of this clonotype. Written as DNA, the CDR3 is TGCAGCGCCGCAGGGGCCTTGAACACTGAAGCTTTCTTT. It specifies CSAAGALNTEAFF. V usage is TRBV29-1 and J usage is TRBJ1-1; weak D call: TRBD1 (6 bases). The CDR3 length is 13 residues. Trimming removed 7 bases from V and 0 bases from J, with 12 bases in between. Germline CDR1 SQVTM, CDR2 ANQGSEA.

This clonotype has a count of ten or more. CDR3 DNA: TGTGCCACCTCTCCCCGGCTGAACACTGAAGCTTTCTTT. This encodes CATSPRLNTEAFF. The chain recombines TRBV15 with TRBJ1-1; D gene unclear. The germline gives CDR1 LNHNV, CDR2 YYDKDF (reference sequence). V lost 8 bases, J lost 0 bases, and 10 bases lay in between. This CDR3 is 13 amino acids long. Together with reference TRBV15 and TRBJ1-1, the CDR3 gives the full variable domain: DAMVIQNPRYQVTQFGKPVTLSCSQTLNHNVMYWYQQKSSQAPKLLFHYYDKDFNNEADTPDNFQSRRPNTSFCFLDIRSPGLGDTAMYLCATSPRLNTEAFFGQGTRLTVV.

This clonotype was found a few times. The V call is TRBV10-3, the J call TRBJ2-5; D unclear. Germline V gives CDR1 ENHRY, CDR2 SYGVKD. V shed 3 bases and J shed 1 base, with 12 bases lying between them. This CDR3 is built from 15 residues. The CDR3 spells CAISEGRMSQETQYF. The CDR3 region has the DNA TGTGCCATCAGTGAAGGCAGAATGTCCCAAGAGACCCAGTACTTC.

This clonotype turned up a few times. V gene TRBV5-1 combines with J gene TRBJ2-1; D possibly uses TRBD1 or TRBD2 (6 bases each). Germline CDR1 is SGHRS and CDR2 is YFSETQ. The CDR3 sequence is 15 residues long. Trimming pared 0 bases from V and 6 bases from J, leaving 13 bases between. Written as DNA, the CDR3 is TGCGCCAGCAGCTTGGCCGGGGGCCGCGCCAATGAGCAGTTCTTC. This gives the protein CASSLAGGRANEQFF.

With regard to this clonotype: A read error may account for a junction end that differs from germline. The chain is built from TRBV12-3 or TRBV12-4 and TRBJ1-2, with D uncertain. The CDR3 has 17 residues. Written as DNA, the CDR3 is TGTGCCAGCAGCCGCCTCACCACGGCGGAATGGAACTCTGGCTACACCTTC. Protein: CASSRLTTAEWNSGYTF.

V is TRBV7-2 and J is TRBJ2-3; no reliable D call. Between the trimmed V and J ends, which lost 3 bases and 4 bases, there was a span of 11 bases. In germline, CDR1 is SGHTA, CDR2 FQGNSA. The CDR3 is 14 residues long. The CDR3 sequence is CASSLPGLPDTQYF. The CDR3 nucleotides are TGTGCCAGCAGCTTGCCGGGCCTGCCAGATACGCAGTATTTT. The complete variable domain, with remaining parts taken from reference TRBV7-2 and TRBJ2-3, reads GAGVSQSPSNKVTEKGKDVELRCDPISGHTALYWYRQSLGQGLEFLIYFQGNSAPDKSGLPSDRFSAERTGGSVSTLTIQRTQQEDSAVYLCASSLPGLPDTQYFGPGTRLTVL.

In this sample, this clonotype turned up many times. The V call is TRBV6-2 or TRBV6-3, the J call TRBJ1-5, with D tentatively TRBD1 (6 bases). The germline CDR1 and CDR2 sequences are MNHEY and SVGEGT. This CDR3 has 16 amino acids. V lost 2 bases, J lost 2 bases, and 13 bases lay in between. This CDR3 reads CASSYVGGRGNQPQHF. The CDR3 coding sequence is TGTGCCAGCAGTTACGTGGGGGGCCGGGGCAATCAGCCCCAGCATTTT.

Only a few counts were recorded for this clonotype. The CDR3 protein is CASSLRGPRGYEQYF. The CDR3 region has the DNA TGCGCCAGCAGCTTGAGGGGACCGAGGGGGTACGAGCAGTACTTC. V is TRBV5-1 and J is TRBJ2-7; TRBD1 is a possible D gene (6 bases). Germline CDR1 is SGHRS and CDR2 is YFSETQ. V lost 1 base to trimming and J lost 4 bases, with 15 bases between them. The CDR3 extends over 15 amino acids.

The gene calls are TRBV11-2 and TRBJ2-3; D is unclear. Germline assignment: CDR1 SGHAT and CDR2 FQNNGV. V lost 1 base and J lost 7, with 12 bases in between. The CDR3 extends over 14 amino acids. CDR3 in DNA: TGTGCCAGCAGCTTAGGGCTGGGTACTAATACGCAGTATTTT. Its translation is CASSLGLGTNTQYF.

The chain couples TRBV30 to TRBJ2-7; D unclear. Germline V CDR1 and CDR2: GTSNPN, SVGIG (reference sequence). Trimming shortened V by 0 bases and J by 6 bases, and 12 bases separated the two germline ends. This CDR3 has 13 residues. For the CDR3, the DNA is TGTGCCTGGAGTGTACTAAACCCCCCCGAGCAGTACTTC. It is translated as CAWSVLNPPEQYF.

CDR3 residues: CASSINQGNTGELFF. CDR3 in DNA: TGCGCCAGCAGTATTAATCAGGGGAACACCGGGGAGCTGTTTTTT. The chain carries TRBV5-1 and TRBJ2-2, with D perhaps TRBD1 (5 bases). Germline V gene lookup returns CDR1 SGHRS and CDR2 YFSETQ. Trimming shortened V by 5 bases and J by 1 base, and 12 bases separated the two germline ends. This CDR3 has 15 amino acids.

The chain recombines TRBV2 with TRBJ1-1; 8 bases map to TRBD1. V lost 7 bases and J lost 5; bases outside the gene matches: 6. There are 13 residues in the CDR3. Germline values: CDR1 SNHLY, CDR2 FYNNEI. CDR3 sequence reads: CASTQGARTEAFF. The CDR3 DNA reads TGTGCCAGCACCCAGGGGGCGCGGACTGAAGCTTTCTTT.

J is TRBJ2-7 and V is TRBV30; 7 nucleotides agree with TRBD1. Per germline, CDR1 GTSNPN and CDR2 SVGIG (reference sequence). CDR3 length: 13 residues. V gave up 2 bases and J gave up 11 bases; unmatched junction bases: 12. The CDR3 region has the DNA TGTGCCTGGAGTACCCGACGAGACAGGGTCGAGTACTTC. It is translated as CAWSTRRDRVEYF.